This TCR beta chain was recorded in a study of post-analysis software for immune sequencing data. Overall study results and limits: There were roughly five TRBV segments more frequent in patients than controls, and TRBV5-6, TRBV5-1 and TRBV20-1 were among them.

V was clipped by 3 bases and J by 11 bases; unmatched bases: 20. Germline CDR1 and CDR2: LGHDT and YNNKEL (reference sequence). The CDR3 is 18 amino acids. Of note for this clonotype: Its antigen remains unidentified.

Unique molecular identifiers had been added to the TCR beta cDNA libraries. TCRdb itself ran the PCR reads through MiXCR, one entry per CDR3 protein. Of about 820,000 distinct CDR3 sequences listed, around 50% are singletons. This rearrangement joins TRBV3-1 to TRBJ2-5; 11 bases line up with TRBD2. Sequencing used blood. The receptor's source is a girl aged 5-17 years with multiple sclerosis. The CDR3, as DNA: TGTGCCAGCAGCCAGAGCAGGGGACTGTTAGCGGGAGGGAAAGAGCAGTACTTC. Translating gives CASSQSRGLLAGGKEQYF.